This is a list of T cell receptor beta chains from one sample in a study of tumor-infiltrating lymphocytes in primary liver carcinoma. TCRdb independently ran MiXCR on the multiplex PCR reads; one entry per CDR3 protein. The sample carries roughly 120,000 distinct CDR3 sequences, 65% to 75% recorded once. Sequencing was done on a sample of tumor-adjacent normal liver tissue. These receptor sequences come from a woman aged 55 to 70 with primary liver carcinoma and hepatitis B virus infection. Both conserved end residues are part of each CDR3. D genes are given only for firm matches. Only part of the rows carry a size: once, few, many, or a class if the clone is expanded.

v_call	clone_size	d_call	j_call	cdr3_aa	cdr3_nt
TRBV7-9	many	NA	TRBJ2-7	CASSLGGARGEQYF	TGTGCCAGCAGCTTAGGGGGGGCACGGGGCGAGCAGTACTTC
TRBV24-1	once	NA	TRBJ1-2	CATSDSTRERGYTF	TGTGCCACCAGTGATTCAACAAGGGAGAGGGGCTACACCTTC
TRBV18	many	NA	TRBJ2-7	CASSPRTAGSGADEQYF	TGTGCCAGCTCACCGCGGACTGCCGGATCGGGTGCCGACGAGCAGTACTTC
TRBV11-2	NA	NA	TRBJ2-1	CASSLLSCLGRLKEQFF	TGTGCCAGTAGCTTACTGAGTTGCTTAGGGCGGCTTAAAGAGCAGTTCTTC
TRBV11-1	NA	NA	TRBJ1-1	CASSHPSGYTEAFF	TGTGCCAGCAGTCATCCATCCGGATACACTGAAGCTTTCTTT
TRBV29-1	NA	NA	TRBJ2-3	CSVEGGWGPDTQYF	TGCAGCGTTGAAGGTGGCTGGGGACCAGATACGCAGTATTTT
TRBV11-2	once	NA	TRBJ1-4	CASNARGGGNEKLFF	TGTGCCAGCAACGCGCGAGGGGGAGGTAATGAAAAACTGTTTTTT
TRBV12-3/TRBV12-4	NA	TRBD2	TRBJ2-7	CASSLGLATYKQYF	TGTGCCAGTAGTTTAGGACTAGCGACCTACAAGCAGTACTTC
TRBV7-9	NA	NA	TRBJ2-3	CDSSSGDTQYF	TGTGACAGCAGCTCGGGTGATACGCAGTATTTT
TRBV29-1	many	NA	TRBJ1-5	CSVGGSNQPQHF	TGCAGCGTTGGGGGGAGTAATCAGCCCCAGCATTTT
TRBV11-2	NA	NA	TRBJ2-5	CASSLEGEVGGQYF	TGTGCCAGCAGCTTAGAGGGCGAGGTCGGCGGCCAGTACTTC
TRBV6-1	NA	NA	TRBJ2-7	CASSRTFQFYEQYF	TGTGCCAGCTCCCGGACATTCCAATTCTACGAGCAGTACTTC
TRBV25-1	many	NA	TRBJ1-2	CASSDYGGYTF	TGTGCCAGCAGTGACTACGGGGGCTACACCTTC
TRBV5-5	few	NA	TRBJ2-7	CASSSAEALYEQYF	TGTGCCAGCAGCTCGGCTGAGGCCCTCTACGAGCAGTACTTC
TRBV4-2	NA	TRBD2	TRBJ2-7	CASSQRTSVSYEQYF	TGTGCCAGCAGCCAAAGGACTAGCGTCTCCTACGAGCAGTACTTC
TRBV28	many	NA	TRBJ2-1	CASSPPGLHEQFF	TGTGCCAGCAGTCCCCCGGGCCTACATGAGCAGTTCTTC
TRBV6-5	many	TRBD1	TRBJ2-7	CASSPRQGGFYEQYF	TGTGCCAGCAGCCCACGACAGGGGGGCTTCTACGAGCAGTACTTC
TRBV11-3	NA	NA	TRBJ2-1	CASSSVWQGSIINEQIF	TGTGCCAGTAGCTCCGTCTGGCAGGGAAGCATCATTAATGAGCAGATCTTC
TRBV4-1	NA	NA	TRBJ2-1	CAQQPNTDNEQFSGSNEQFF	TGCGCCCAGCAGCCAAACACAGACAATGAGCAGTTCTCCGGGTCCAATGAGCAGTTCTTC
TRBV29-1	NA	NA	TRBJ2-3	CSVKRAERTDMQYF	TGCAGCGTTAAGCGAGCGGAGCGCACAGATATGCAGTATTTT
TRBV11-1	NA	NA	TRBJ2-1	CASGLLRVKSEQFF	TGTGCCAGCGGCTTATTGAGGGTAAAGAGTGAGCAGTTCTTC
TRBV10-2	many	NA	TRBJ2-3	CASSEGFGTDTQYF	TGCGCCAGCAGTGAGGGTTTCGGCACAGATACGCAGTATTTT
TRBV28	NA	NA	TRBJ2-7	CASRKDRTPPYEQYF	TGTGCCAGCAGAAAAGACAGGACCCCACCCTACGAGCAGTACTTC
TRBV6-6	many	NA	TRBJ1-6	CASSYAGANSPLHF	TGTGCCAGCAGTTACGCGGGGGCCAATTCACCCCTCCACTTT
TRBV5-4	many	NA	TRBJ2-3	CASSPGAMARVTDTQYF	TGTGCCAGCAGCCCCGGGGCAATGGCCCGGGTCACAGATACGCAGTATTTT
TRBV4-2	many	NA	TRBJ2-1	CASSLPTADYNEQFF	TGTGCCAGCAGCCTCCCGACGGCGGACTACAATGAGCAGTTCTTC
TRBV11-3	NA	TRBD2	TRBJ2-7	CATSLGTSGKLEQYF	TGTGCCACCAGCTTGGGAACTAGCGGGAAGCTTGAGCAGTACTTC
TRBV6-4	many	TRBD2	TRBJ2-1	CASSEGRRGNYNEQFF	TGTGCCAGCAGTGAAGGTCGGCGGGGGAACTACAATGAGCAGTTCTTC
TRBV11-2	NA	NA	TRBJ1-2	CASSLDRTRDCTF	TGTGCCAGCAGCTTAGATCGGACCCGCGACTGCACCTTC
TRBV9	few	NA	TRBJ2-1	CASSEWSGNEQFF	TGTGCCAGCAGCGAGTGGTCAGGCAATGAGCAGTTCTTC
TRBV6-5	NA	NA	TRBJ1-1	CASRSEHGGFRTEAFF	TGTGCCAGCAGGTCAGAACATGGTGGGTTTAGAACTGAAGCTTTCTTT
TRBV6-1	NA	TRBD1	TRBJ1-1	CASGEGTGDSPAEDFF	TGTGCCAGCGGTGAGGGCACAGGGGATTCTCCCGCTGAAGATTTCTTT
TRBV6-6	NA	TRBD2	TRBJ2-2	CASRPGLEGDRSRAPNIGELFF	TGTGCCAGCAGACCGGGACTAGAGGGAGACCGTTCCCGTGCCCCGAACATCGGGGAGCTGTTTTTT
TRBV12-3/TRBV12-4	many	TRBD2	TRBJ2-2	CASSLRTSGVGELFF	TGTGCCAGCAGCCTGAGGACTAGCGGGGTGGGGGAGCTGTTTTTT
TRBV6-6	NA	NA	TRBJ1-6	CVRISLGRGINNSPLHF	TGTGTCAGAATTTCCCTGGGGAGAGGGATCAATAATTCACCCCTCCACTTT
TRBV25-1	NA	TRBD2	TRBJ2-1	CASSERGAGRAYNEQFF	TGTGCCAGCAGTGAACGGGGAGCGGGAAGGGCCTACAATGAGCAGTTCTTC
TRBV14	NA	TRBD2	TRBJ2-3	CASSPGRWMGGPDKQYF	TGTGCCAGCAGCCCCGGAAGGTGGATGGGAGGGCCAGATAAGCAGTATTTT
TRBV6-5	many	TRBD2	TRBJ2-1	CASSYSTSGVYNEQFF	TGTGCCAGCAGTTACTCGACTAGCGGCGTGTACAATGAGCAGTTCTTC
TRBV11-2	NA	TRBD2	TRBJ2-1	CASGIVSGSVSEQFF	TGTGCCAGCGGCATAGTGAGCGGGAGTGTGAGTGAGCAGTTCTTC
TRBV11-2	NA	NA	TRBJ2-1	CTNSSQLNEQFF	TGTACCAACAGCTCACAACTTAATGAGCAATTCTTC
TRBV5-6	NA	NA	TRBJ1-2	CASSVRTAFYGYTF	TGTGCCAGCAGCGTCCGGACGGCCTTCTATGGCTACACCTTC
TRBV6-2/TRBV6-3	NA	NA	TRBJ2-7	CASTYTSVGYEQYF	TGTGCCAGTACCTACACTAGTGTCGGCTACGAGCAGTACTTC
TRBV10-2	NA	NA	TRBJ1-4	CAGRAERRERLFF	TGCGCCGGCAGAGCCGAACGGCGGGAAAGACTGTTTTTT
TRBV11-2	NA	NA	TRBJ2-7	CASDFMGQYEQYF	TGTGCCAGCGACTTCATGGGTCAGTACGAGCAGTACTTC
TRBV11-2	NA	NA	TRBJ1-2	CASTLDLVDAYGYTF	TGTGCCAGTACCTTAGATCTGGTAGACGCCTATGGCTACACCTTC
TRBV5-1	NA	TRBD2	TRBJ2-3	CASRRGGGSNTDKQYF	TGCGCCAGCCGAAGGGGTGGCGGGAGTAACACAGATAAGCAGTATTTT
TRBV11-2	once	NA	TRBJ2-2	CASSYGSQHTGELFF	TGTGCCAGCAGCTACGGGTCGCAGCACACCGGGGAACTGTTTTTT
TRBV4-1	NA	NA	TRBJ1-1	CASSPMVRGTGAFF	TGCGCCAGCAGCCCCATGGTACGTGGCACTGGAGCTTTCTTT
TRBV12-3/TRBV12-4	many	NA	TRBJ1-5	CASSLSPDSNQPQHF	TGTGCCAGCAGTTTAAGCCCAGATAGCAATCAGCCCCAGCATTTT
TRBV6-5	NA	NA	TRBJ1-2	CVSSQVTEAARGYTF	TGTGTCAGCAGCCAAGTAACTGAGGCAGCACGGGGCTACACCTTC
TRBV29-1	NA	TRBD1	TRBJ2-5	CSVVAQGAEEIQYF	TGCAGTGTTGTGGCCCAGGGGGCAGAAGAGATCCAGTACTTC
TRBV2	many	NA	TRBJ2-7	CASSDLSNLEEQYF	TGTGCCAGCAGTGACCTCAGCAACTTGGAGGAGCAGTACTTC
TRBV4-1	NA	NA	TRBJ1-2	CTSSHPGQYQRVYGYTF	TGCACCAGCAGTCACCCAGGACAATACCAAAGAGTATATGGCTACACCTTC
TRBV11-2	NA	NA	TRBJ2-3	CASRPRGPRSPDTHYF	TGTGCCAGCAGACCGAGGGGCCCCCGCAGCCCAGATACGCATTATTTT